This T cell receptor (beta chain) was obtained from a study of cytomegalovirus exposure and HLA in healthy donors. Primers for the PCR totalled 60 Vbeta and 13 Jbeta. Clones were read by immunoSEQ multiplex PCR, and TCRdb kept only the in-frame ones, dropping some. The table includes 100,000 to 150,000 clones, 64% detected once. There are 14 residues in the CDR3. Germline CDR1 is SGHVS and CDR2 is FQNEAQ. V dropped 6 bases and J dropped 0; count of bases not matched to a gene: 4. This sequence originates from a woman aged 35 to 49 in good health and CMV-seronegative. The V call is TRBV7-8, the J call TRBJ1-1; TRBD1 agrees at 7 bases. The specimen was PBMCs. The CDR3 DNA sequence: TGTGCCAGCAGTCCCGGACAGGTGAACACTGAAGCTTTCTTT. It is translated as CASSPGQVNTEAFF. The full variable domain, with the rest looked up from reference TRBV7-8 and TRBJ1-1, is GAGVSQSPRYKVAKRGQDVALRCDPISGHVSLFWYQQALGQGPEFLTYFQNEAQLDKSGLPSDRFFAERPEGSVSTLKIQRTQQEDSAVYLCASSPGQVNTEAFFGQGTRLTVV.